This T cell receptor beta chain was recorded in a study of cytomegalovirus exposure and HLA in healthy donors. Trimming took off 1 base at V and 0 bases at J, with 13 bases between the two ends. CDR1 and CDR2 from the germline V gene are SEHNR and FQNEAQ (reference sequence). This CDR3 is 18 amino acids long. Points from the study as a whole: Later analysis identified a missense DCLRE1C variant that was linked to TCR beta V- and J-gene trimming. In a later analysis, at a false discovery rate of 0.05, 17,000 or so TCR beta sequences matched HLA alleles. Among TCR beta chains of equal frequency, HLA-associated ones were more clonally expanded in a later analysis.

Of note for this clone: Its antigen is unidentified.

Both 60 Vbeta primers and 13 Jbeta primers went into the PCR. Source study methods: Later work found 80 million to 85 million unique TCR beta chains, with roughly 11 million shared. Repertoires were generated with immunoSEQ multiplex PCR, while TCRdb's copy carries only in-frame clones and drops some. That table furnishes V, J and clone size, whereas the DNA furnished D and trimming. The repertoire consists of roughly 100,000 clones, with roughly 80% occurring once and the leading ten covering around 1.5%. This receptor was obtained from a middle-aged woman in good health and CMV-seronegative. The chain is built from TRBV7-9 and TRBJ2-6, with a possible D match to TRBD2 (5 bases). The sequenced sample was PBMCs. The CDR3 protein is CASSLDIGGGSGANVLTF. The CDR3 nucleotides read TGTGCCAGCAGCTTAGATATCGGCGGAGGCTCTGGGGCCAACGTCCTGACTTTC.